A few counts support the clone carrying this T cell receptor beta chain. Library construction involved attaching unique molecular identifiers to individual cDNA molecules, which allowed quantitative, reproducible TCR counting. Original processing notes: Sampled TCR counts reached a median of approximately 100,000 per sample, with values ranging from 23,224 to 690,600. TCRdb analysed the reads with MiXCR anew, one entry per CDR3 protein. TCRdb, rather than the study authors, made the V and J calls. The profile shows around 120,000 distinct CDR3 sequences, around 9% of them singletons. It was unfractionated whole blood from which total RNA was extracted. The sample belongs to a study of human T cells and chemical hapten exposure. The clonotype was recovered from a human donor in good health. Some clones in this sample may be carry-over from other donors' samples. The source material was whole blood.

The CDR3 DNA follows: TGTGCCAGCAGTATTTCCGGGACAGGGTTTAACTATGGCTACACCTTC. Protein: CASSISGTGFNYGYTF. J is TRBJ1-2 and V is TRBV2; TRBD1 matches at 9 bases. Germline lookup yields CDR1 SNHLY and CDR2 FYNNEI. This CDR3 comprises 16 residues. V dropped 5 bases and J dropped 1; count of bases not matched to a gene: 8.